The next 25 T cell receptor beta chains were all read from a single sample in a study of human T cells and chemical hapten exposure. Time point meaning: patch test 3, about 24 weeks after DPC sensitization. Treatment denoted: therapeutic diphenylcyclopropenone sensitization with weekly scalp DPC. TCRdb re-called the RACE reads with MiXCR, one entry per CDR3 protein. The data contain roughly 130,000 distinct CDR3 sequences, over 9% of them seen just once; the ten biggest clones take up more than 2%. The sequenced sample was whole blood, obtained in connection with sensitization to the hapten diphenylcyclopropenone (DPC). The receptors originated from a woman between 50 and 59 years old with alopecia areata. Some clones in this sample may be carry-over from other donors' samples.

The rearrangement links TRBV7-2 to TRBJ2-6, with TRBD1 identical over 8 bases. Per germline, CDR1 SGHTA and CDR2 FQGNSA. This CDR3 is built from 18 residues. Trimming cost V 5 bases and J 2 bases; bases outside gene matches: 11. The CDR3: CASSSRDRSSPGANVLTF. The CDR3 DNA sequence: TGTGCCAGCAGCAGTCGGGACAGGTCTAGTCCTGGGGCCAACGTCCTGACTTTC.

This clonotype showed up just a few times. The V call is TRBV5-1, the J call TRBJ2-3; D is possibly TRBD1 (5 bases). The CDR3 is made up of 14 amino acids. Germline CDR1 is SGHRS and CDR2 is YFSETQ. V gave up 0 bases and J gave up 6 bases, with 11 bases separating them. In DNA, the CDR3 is TGCGCCAGCAGCTTGGAACAGGTCCGGGATACGCAGTATTTT. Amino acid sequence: CASSLEQVRDTQYF. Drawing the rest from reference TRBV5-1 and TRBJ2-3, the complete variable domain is KAGVTQTPRYLIKTRGQQVTLSCSPISGHRSVSWYQQTPGQGLQFLFEYFSETQRNKGNFPGRFSGRQFSNSRSEMNVSTLELGDSALYLCASSLEQVRDTQYFGPGTRLTVL.

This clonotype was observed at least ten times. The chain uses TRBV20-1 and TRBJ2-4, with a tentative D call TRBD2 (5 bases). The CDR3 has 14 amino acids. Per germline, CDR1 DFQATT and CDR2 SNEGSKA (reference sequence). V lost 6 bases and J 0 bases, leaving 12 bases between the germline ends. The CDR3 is CSALGAVAKNIQYF. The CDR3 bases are TGCAGTGCACTCGGAGCGGTAGCCAAAAACATTCAGTACTTC.

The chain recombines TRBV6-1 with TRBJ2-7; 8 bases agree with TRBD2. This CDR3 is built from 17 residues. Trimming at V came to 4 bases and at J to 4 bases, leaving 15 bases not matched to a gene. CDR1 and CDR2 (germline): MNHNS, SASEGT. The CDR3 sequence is CASSGGWVAGNPYEQYF. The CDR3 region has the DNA TGTGCCAGCAGTGGGGGTTGGGTAGCGGGAAATCCTTACGAGCAGTACTTC.

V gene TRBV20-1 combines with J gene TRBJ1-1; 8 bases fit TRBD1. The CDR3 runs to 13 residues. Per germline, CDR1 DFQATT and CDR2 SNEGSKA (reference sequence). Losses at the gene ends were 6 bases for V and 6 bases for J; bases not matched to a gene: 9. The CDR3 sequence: CSATPGQGAEAFF. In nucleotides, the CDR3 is TGCAGTGCCACGCCCGGACAGGGAGCTGAAGCTTTCTTT.

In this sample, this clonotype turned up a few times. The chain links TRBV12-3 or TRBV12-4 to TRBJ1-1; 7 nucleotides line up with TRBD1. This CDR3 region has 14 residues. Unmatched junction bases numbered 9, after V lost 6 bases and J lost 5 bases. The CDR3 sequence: CASRLPLQGTEAFF. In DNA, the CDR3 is TGTGCCAGCAGACTGCCCTTACAGGGGACTGAAGCTTTCTTT.

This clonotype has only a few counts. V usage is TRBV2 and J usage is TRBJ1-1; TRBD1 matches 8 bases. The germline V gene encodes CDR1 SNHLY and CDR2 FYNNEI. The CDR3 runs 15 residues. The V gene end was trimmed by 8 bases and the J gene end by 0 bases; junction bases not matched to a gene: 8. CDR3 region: CASLTQGALNTEAFF. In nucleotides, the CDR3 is TGTGCCAGCCTCACGCAGGGGGCACTGAACACTGAAGCTTTCTTT.

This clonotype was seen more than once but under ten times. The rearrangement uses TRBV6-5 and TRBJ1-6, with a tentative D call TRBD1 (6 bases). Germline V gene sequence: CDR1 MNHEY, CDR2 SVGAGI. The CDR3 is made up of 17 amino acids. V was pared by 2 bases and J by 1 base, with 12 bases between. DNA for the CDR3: TGTGCCAGCAGTTACGTGGGGGGCGGTTCCTATAATTCACCCCTCCACTTT. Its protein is CASSYVGGGSYNSPLHF.

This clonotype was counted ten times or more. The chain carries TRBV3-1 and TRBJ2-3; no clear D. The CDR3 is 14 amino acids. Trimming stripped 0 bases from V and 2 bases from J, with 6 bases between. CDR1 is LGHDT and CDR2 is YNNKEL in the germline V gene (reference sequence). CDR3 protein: CASSQDLVTDTQYF. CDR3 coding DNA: TGTGCCAGCAGCCAAGATCTGGTCACAGATACGCAGTATTTT.

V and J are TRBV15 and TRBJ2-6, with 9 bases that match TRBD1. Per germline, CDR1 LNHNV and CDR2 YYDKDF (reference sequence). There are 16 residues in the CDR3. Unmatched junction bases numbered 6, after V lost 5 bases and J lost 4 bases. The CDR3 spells CATSRGTGNGANVLTF. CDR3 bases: TGTGCCACCAGCCGAGGGACAGGGAACGGGGCCAACGTCCTGACTTTC.

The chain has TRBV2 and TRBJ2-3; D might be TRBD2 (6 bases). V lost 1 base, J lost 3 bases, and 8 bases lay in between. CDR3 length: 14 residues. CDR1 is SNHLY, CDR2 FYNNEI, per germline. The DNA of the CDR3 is TGTGCCAGCAGTGAAGGTCGGGGGACAGATACGCAGTATTTT. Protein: CASSEGRGTDTQYF.

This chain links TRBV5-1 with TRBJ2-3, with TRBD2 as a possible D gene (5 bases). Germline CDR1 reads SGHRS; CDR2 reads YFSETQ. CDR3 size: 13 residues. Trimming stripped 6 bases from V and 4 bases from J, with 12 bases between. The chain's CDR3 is CASKQEAADTQYF. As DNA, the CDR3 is TGCGCCAGCAAGCAGGAGGCGGCAGATACGCAGTATTTT.

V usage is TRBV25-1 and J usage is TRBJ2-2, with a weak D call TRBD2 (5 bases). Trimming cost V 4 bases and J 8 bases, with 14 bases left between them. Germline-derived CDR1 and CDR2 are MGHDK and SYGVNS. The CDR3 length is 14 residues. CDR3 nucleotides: TGTGCCAGCAGTGTTTGGACTGGCCCAGGGGAGCTGTTTTTT. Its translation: CASSVWTGPGELFF. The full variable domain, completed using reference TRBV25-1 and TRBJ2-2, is EADIYQTPRYLVIGTGKKITLECSQTMGHDKMYWYQQDPGMELHLIHYSYGVNSTEKGDLSSESTVSRIRTEHFPLTLESARPSHTSQYLCASSVWTGPGELFFGEGSRLTVL.

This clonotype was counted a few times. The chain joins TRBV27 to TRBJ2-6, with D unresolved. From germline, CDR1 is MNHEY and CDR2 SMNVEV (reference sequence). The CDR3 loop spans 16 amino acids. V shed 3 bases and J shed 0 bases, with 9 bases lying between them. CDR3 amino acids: CASSLLGCSGANVLTF. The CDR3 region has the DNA TGTGCCAGCAGTTTGCTGGGGTGCTCTGGGGCCAACGTCCTGACTTTC.

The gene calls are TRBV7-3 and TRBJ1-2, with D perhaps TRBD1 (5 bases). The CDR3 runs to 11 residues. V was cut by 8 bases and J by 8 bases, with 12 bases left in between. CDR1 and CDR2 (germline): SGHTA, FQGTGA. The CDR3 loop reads CASGGTGGYTF. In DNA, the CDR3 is TGTGCCAGCGGGGGGACGGGAGGCTACACCTTC.

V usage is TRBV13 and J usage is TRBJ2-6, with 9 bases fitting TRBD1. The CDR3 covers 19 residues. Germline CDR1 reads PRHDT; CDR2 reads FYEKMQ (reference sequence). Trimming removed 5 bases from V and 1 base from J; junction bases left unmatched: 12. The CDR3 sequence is CASSHGRPQGASGANVLTF. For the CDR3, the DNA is TGTGCCAGCAGCCACGGACGCCCACAGGGGGCTTCTGGGGCCAACGTCCTGACTTTC. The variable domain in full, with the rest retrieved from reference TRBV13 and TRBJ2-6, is AAGVIQSPRHLIKEKRETATLKCYPIPRHDTVYWYQQGPGQDPQFLISFYEKMQSDKGSIPDRFSAQQFSDYHSELNMSSLELGDSALYFCASSHGRPQGASGANVLTFGAGSRLTVL.

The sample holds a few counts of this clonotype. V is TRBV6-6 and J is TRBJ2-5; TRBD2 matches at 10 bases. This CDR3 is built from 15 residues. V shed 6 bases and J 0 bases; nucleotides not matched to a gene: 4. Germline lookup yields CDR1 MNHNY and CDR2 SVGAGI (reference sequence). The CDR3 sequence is CASRASGRDQETQYF. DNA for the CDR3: TGTGCCAGCAGAGCCAGCGGGAGGGACCAAGAGACCCAGTACTTC.

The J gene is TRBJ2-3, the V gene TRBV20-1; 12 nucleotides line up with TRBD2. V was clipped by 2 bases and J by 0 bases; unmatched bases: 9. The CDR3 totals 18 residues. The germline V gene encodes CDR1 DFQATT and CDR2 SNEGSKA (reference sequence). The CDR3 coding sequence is TGCAGTGCTAGACATACTAGCGGGGGGCGACATAGCACAGATACGCAGTATTTT. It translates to CSARHTSGGRHSTDTQYF.

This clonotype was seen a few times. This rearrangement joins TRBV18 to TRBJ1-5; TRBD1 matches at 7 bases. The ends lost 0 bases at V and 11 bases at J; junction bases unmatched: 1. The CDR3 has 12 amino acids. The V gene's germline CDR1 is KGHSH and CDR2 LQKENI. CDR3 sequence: CASSPPQGAQHF. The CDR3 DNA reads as TGTGCCAGCTCACCACCGCAGGGGGCCCAGCATTTT. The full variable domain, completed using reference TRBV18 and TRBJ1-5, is NAGVMQNPRHLVRRRGQEARLRCSPMKGHSHVYWYRQLPEEGLKFMVYLQKENIIDESGMPKERFSAEFPKEGPSILRIQQVVRGDSAAYFCASSPPQGAQHFGDGTRLSIL.

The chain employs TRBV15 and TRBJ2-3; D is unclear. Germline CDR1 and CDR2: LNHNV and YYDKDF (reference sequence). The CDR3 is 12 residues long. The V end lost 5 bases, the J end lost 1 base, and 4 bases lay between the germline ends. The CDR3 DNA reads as TGTGCCACCAGCCTCGGCACAGATACGCAGTATTTT. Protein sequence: CATSLGTDTQYF.

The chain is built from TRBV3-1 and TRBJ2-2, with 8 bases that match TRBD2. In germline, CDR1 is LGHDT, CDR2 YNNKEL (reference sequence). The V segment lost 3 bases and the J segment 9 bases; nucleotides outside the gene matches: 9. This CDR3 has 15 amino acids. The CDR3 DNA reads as TGTGCCAGCAGCCATGGTCGGACTAGCCACAGGGAGCTGTTTTTT. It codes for CASSHGRTSHRELFF.

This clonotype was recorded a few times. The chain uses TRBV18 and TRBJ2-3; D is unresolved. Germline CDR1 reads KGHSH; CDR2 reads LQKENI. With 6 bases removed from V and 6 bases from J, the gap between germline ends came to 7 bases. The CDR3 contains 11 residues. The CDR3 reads CASSQEDTQYF. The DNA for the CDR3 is TGTGCCAGCTCTCAAGAGGATACGCAGTATTTT.

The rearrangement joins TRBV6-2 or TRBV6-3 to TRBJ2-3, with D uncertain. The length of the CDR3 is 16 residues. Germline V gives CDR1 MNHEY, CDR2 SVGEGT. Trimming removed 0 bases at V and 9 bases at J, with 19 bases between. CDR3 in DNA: TGTGCCAGCAGTTACTCTACACAGATGACGCTCCGGACGCAGTATTTT. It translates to CASSYSTQMTLRTQYF.

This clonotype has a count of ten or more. The CDR3 loop reads CASSPTSGSYEQYF. The DNA for the CDR3 is TGTGCCAGCAGTCCCACTAGCGGGTCTTACGAGCAGTACTTC. The rearrangement uses TRBV6-6 and TRBJ2-7; TRBD2 aligns across 9 bases. The J segment lost 4 bases and the V segment lost 5 bases, leaving 6 bases of the junction unmatched. Looked up from germline, CDR1 is MNHNY and CDR2 is SVGAGI (reference sequence). This CDR3 spans 14 amino acids.

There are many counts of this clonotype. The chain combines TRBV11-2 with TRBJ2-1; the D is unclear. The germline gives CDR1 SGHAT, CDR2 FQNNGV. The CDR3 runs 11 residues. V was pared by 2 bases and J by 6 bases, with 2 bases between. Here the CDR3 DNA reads TGTGCCAGCAGCTTAAGCAATGAGCAGTTCTTC. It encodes CASSLSNEQFF.